A selection of T cell receptor beta chains follows, all from one sample in a study of cytomegalovirus exposure and HLA in healthy donors. Sequencing was performed with immunoSEQ multiplex PCR; in TCRdb, only in-frame clones are kept and a portion is missing. The sample has 130,000 to 150,000 clones; around 72% are singletons. Sequences were obtained from PBMCs. Receptor source: a man in his forties in good health and CMV-seronegative. The CDR3 runs from the conserved cysteine through the conserved F or W. D genes are given only for firm matches. Only part of the rows carry a size: once, few, many, or a class if the clone is expanded.

j_call clone_size v_call d_call cdr3_nt cdr3_aa
TRBJ2-7 - TRBV7-8 - TGTGCCAGCAGCGTCAGGAACAGGGATAGCTCCTACGAGCAGTACTTC CASSVRNRDSSYEQYF
TRBJ2-7 - TRBV27 - TGTGCCAGCAGTTTGACACATCCCAACGAGCAGTACTTC CASSLTHPNEQYF
TRBJ1-1 - TRBV11-1 TRBD1 TGTGCCAGCAGCTTCGAGAGGGGGCGATTGGGGTCCGCTGAAGCTTTCTTT CASSFERGRLGSAEAFF
TRBJ1-5 - TRBV4-1 TRBD1 TGCGCCAGCAGCCAACCAACCGGACAGGGAGGAAACCAGCCCCAGCATTTT CASSQPTGQGGNQPQHF
TRBJ2-7 - TRBV28 - TGTGCCAGCAGTTTATTGGCAGGAACCTACGAGCAGTACTTC CASSLLAGTYEQYF
TRBJ2-1 - TRBV4-1 - TGCGCCAGCAGCCAAGCGACCGGCGGAAAAAGCTCCTACAATGAGCAGTTCTTC CASSQATGGKSSYNEQFF
TRBJ2-4 - TRBV4-3 TRBD2 TGCGCCAGCAGCCGGGGGACTAGCGGGGTAAACATTCAGTACTTC CASSRGTSGVNIQYF
TRBJ1-3 - TRBV4-1 - TGCGCCAGCAGCCAAGATAACGCGGGAAACACCATATATTTT CASSQDNAGNTIYF
TRBJ2-7 - TRBV27 TRBD1 TGTGCCAGCAGTTTAACAGGGGGCAGTTACGAGCAGTACTTC CASSLTGGSYEQYF
TRBJ1-3 - TRBV7-2 - TGTGCCAGCAGCTTAGGGGTTCGAGGCTCTGGAAACACCATATATTTT CASSLGVRGSGNTIYF
TRBJ2-1 few TRBV19 - TGTGCCAGTAGTATGCAGTACAATGAGCAGTTCTTC CASSMQYNEQFF
TRBJ2-2 - TRBV10-3 - TGTGCCATCAGTGATAAAGAGGGCGGGGAGCTGTTTTTT CAISDKEGGELFF
TRBJ1-2 - TRBV5-6 - TGTGCCAGCAGCTTGTCGGGGGGAGTTGGCTACACCTTC CASSLSGGVGYTF
TRBJ2-7 few TRBV4-1 TRBD1 TGCGCCAGCAGCCCCCGGACAGGGGACGAGCAGTACTTC CASSPRTGDEQYF
TRBJ2-5 few TRBV15 TRBD2 TGTGCCACCAGCGGACTAGCGGGGGGGGAAGAGACCCAGTACTTC CATSGLAGGEETQYF
TRBJ1-2 few TRBV6-5 - TGTGCCAGCAGACTCGCGGGGGGGCTTGAAAGAGGCTACACCTTC CASRLAGGLERGYTF
TRBJ2-3 few TRBV2 - TGTGCCAGCAGTGTACAGAGAGATACGCAGTATTTT CASSVQRDTQYF